The clone carrying this TCR beta chain was observed at least ten times. This CDR3 region has 17 residues. The V gene end was trimmed by 5 bases and the J gene end by 8 bases; junction bases not matched to a gene: 17. Patients having uncontrolled infection, another autoimmune disease, pregnancy or lactation were not included. TCR beta CDR3 regions were amplified from RNA transcripts. The HTBI set primed first-round TCR CDR3 RT-PCR. TCRdb re-derived calls from the multiplex PCR reads in MiXCR, one entry per CDR3 protein. The table lists approximately 330,000 distinct CDR3 sequences, 15% to 20% of them singletons. The sample belongs to a study of T cells in Graves' hyperthyroidism and ophthalmopathy. Study information: Peripheral blood was obtained at initial diagnosis, preceding any treatment.

This chain links TRBV12-3 or TRBV12-4 with TRBJ2-3, with 9 bases matching TRBD1. This receptor was identified in a woman aged 45-65 years with Graves' hyperthyroidism. Sequenced: blood. CDR3 loop: CASSTRDRALSGPTQYF. The CDR3, as DNA: TGTGCCAGCAGTACGCGGGACAGGGCTTTATCAGGGCCTACGCAGTATTTT.